This TCR beta chain was found in a study of T cell responses to AZD1222 COVID-19 vaccine. Points from the study as a whole: Reportedly, nearly half the spike-specific TCRs target unmutated variant regions. The sample set comprised mostly white British donors with more females, and clonal diversity was possibly underestimated.

This clone was seen just once. The antigen remains unidentified. Libraries were prepared by immunoSEQ multiplex PCR; TCRdb keeps only in-frame clonotypes and omits some of them. The profile shows 95,000 to 150,000 clones, approximately 91% of them singletons. This clonotype originated in an adult in good health. The sequencing used peripheral blood, collected on day 0 of AZD1222 vaccination.

The CDR3, as DNA: TGTGCCAGCAGCCCCCGGACAGGGCCAGGGTACGAGCAGTACTTC. As protein: CASSPRTGPGYEQYF. This sequence joins TRBV4-2 and TRBJ2-7, with 8 bases aligning to TRBD1. The CDR3 covers 15 residues. Trimming cost V 4 bases and J 4 bases; bases outside gene matches: 9. Germline lookup yields CDR1 LGHNA and CDR2 YNFKEQ.